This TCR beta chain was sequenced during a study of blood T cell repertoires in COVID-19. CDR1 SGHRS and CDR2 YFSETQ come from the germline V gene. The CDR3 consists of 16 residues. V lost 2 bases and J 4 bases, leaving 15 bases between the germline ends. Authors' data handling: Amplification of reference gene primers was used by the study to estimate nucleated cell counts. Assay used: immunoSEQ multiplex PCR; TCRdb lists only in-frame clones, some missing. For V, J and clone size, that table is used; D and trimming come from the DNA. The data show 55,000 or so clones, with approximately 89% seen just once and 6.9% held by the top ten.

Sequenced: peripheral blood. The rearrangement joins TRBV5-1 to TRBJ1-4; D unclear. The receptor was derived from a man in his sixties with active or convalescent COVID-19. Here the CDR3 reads CASSLNVASVNEKLFF. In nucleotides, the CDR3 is TGCGCCAGCAGCTTAAATGTAGCATCCGTTAATGAAAAACTGTTTTTT.